This TCR beta chain was retrieved from a study of T-cell reconstitution after alpha-beta-depleted transplantation in children. Library preparation (for TCRbeta) was performed with unique molecular identifiers. TCRdb used MiXCR to reprocess the PCR reads, holding one entry per CDR3 protein. Of some 290,000 distinct CDR3 sequences listed, almost 10% are singletons. The ends were cut back, 1 base at V and 3 bases at J, with 10 bases in the middle. The CDR3 has 13 amino acids. In germline, CDR1 is DFQATT, CDR2 SNEGSKA (reference sequence). The TCR comes from a human donor who donated a stem cell graft to a child with SCID. This specimen was PBMCs from the stem cell graft donor, taken from the stem cell graft. The chain uses TRBV20-1 and TRBJ2-7; the D is unclear. The CDR3 is CSARAGGDYEQYF. The CDR3, as DNA: TGCAGTGCTAGAGCCGGCGGAGACTACGAGCAGTACTTC.